The T cell receptor (beta chain) under discussion was sequenced for a study of blood T cell repertoires in COVID-19. Turning to the study itself: Sites across the United States, Italy and Spain contributed samples from acute and convalescent COVID-19. Nucleic acid was either cDNA or gDNA, and it came from T cells, B-cell-depleted T cells, or PBMCs.

Original analysis: Amplifying reference gene primers gave estimates of nucleated cell counts. The table came from immunoSEQ multiplex PCR; TCRdb's copy has only in-frame clones and leaves some out. V and J calls plus clone size are reproduced from that table; the DNA served to infer D and trimming. The repertoire has about 180,000 clones, nearly 90% of them found once; the top ten carry 1.5% to 2%. Sequencing used peripheral blood. The TCR originated in a man aged 18 to 30 who had recovered from COVID-19.

CDR3 nucleotides: TGTGCCACCGGTGGACAGGGGATTGGCTACACCTTC. Protein sequence: CATGGQGIGYTF. The chain carries TRBV24-1 and TRBJ1-2; 9 nucleotides align to TRBD1. The CDR3 totals 12 residues. Per germline, CDR1 KGHDR and CDR2 SFDVKD. Trimming at V came to 9 bases and at J to 7 bases, leaving 5 bases not matched to a gene.